This TCR beta chain was recovered during a study of blood T cell repertoires in COVID-19. Overall study: Italy, Spain and the United States were the sources of the convalescent and acute COVID-19 samples. In each case, the material was cDNA or gDNA derived from T cells, B-cell-depleted T cells, or PBMCs.

V was shortened by 2 bases and J by 0 bases, with 11 bases between the two germline ends. The CDR3 runs to 15 residues. The participants were between roughly 18 and 89 years old and came from about two dozen US areas. Clones were sequenced by immunoSEQ multiplex PCR, and TCRdb holds only the in-frame ones, with some missing. Of around 260,000 clones detected, 80% to 95% appear once; the ten largest clones hold roughly 1.1%. The clonotype comes from a woman between 25 and 40 years old who had recovered from COVID-19. The rearrangement links TRBV5-7 to TRBJ1-2; D is perhaps TRBD1 (6 bases). TRBV5-7 is an ORF; its function is uncertain. Sequenced material: PBMCs or T cells enriched from blood (not recorded which). In DNA, the CDR3 is TGTGCCAGCAGCTTAGTATCAGGGGCTAACTATGGCTACACCTTC. Translating it yields CASSLVSGANYGYTF.